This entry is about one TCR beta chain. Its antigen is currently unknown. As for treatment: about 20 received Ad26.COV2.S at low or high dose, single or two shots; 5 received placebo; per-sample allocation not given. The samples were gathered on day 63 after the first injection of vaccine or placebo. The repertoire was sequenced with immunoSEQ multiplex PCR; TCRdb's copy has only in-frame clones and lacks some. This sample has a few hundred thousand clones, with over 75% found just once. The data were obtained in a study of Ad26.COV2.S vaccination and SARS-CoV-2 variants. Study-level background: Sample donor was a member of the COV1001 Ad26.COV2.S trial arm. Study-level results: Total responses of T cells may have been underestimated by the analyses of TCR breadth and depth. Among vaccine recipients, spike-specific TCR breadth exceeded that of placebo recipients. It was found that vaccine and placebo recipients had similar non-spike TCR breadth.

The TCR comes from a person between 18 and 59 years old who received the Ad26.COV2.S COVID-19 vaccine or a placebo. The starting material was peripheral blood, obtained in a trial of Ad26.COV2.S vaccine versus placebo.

This chain's CDR3 is CASSPQELFSGNTIYF. Written as DNA, the CDR3 is TGTGCCAGCTCACCACAGGAGTTATTCTCTGGAAACACCATATATTTT. The chain carries TRBV18 and TRBJ1-3; D uncertain. This CDR3 is 16 amino acids long. Germline CDR1 reads KGHSH; CDR2 reads LQKENI. Trimming left V 1 base short and J 0 bases short, with 10 bases between.